Below, 23 T cell receptor beta chains from the same sample are listed, as sequenced in a study of T cell clonotyping in hematopoietic cell transplantation. Profiling relied on immunoSEQ multiplex PCR, and the TCRdb table lists in-frame clones only, not all of them. The sample shows more than 25,000 clones, 60% to 85% of them seen only once. Time point specified: recipient sample about 28 days before transplant, after cytoreduction. Sequencing was performed on peripheral blood mononuclear cells, taken before stem cell transplant. All receptors come from a woman under 40 with chronic myeloid leukemia. Some clones in this sample may be carry-over from other donors' samples.

The V gene is TRBV23-1, the J gene TRBJ1-4; D might be TRBD1 (5 bases). TRBV23-1 carries the ORF label, with uncertain function. CDR3 length: 16 amino acids. V lost 4 bases and J lost 8, with 20 bases in between. The CDR3 loop is CASSPRVSPQGEKLFF. CDR3 sequence (DNA): TGCGCCAGCAGTCCCAGGGTCAGCCCCCAAGGGGAAAAACTGTTTTTT.

The chain has TRBV19 and TRBJ2-1, with 10 bases lining up with TRBD1. The V and J ends lost 6 bases and 9 bases, in that order; junction bases with no gene match: 11. The CDR3 covers 15 residues. CDR1 and CDR2 (germline): LNHDA, SQIVND (reference sequence). The CDR3 DNA reads TGTGCCAGTAGCAGGACAGGGGGATTCGCGGCTGAGCAGTTCTTC. The encoded protein is CASSRTGGFAAEQFF.

This clone has a handful of counts. The chain recombines TRBV14 with TRBJ2-5; D is unresolved. V was trimmed by 1 base and J by 2 bases, leaving 14 bases between them. Germline V lookup: CDR1 SGHDN, CDR2 FVKESK. The CDR3 runs to 16 residues. DNA for the CDR3: TGTGCCAGCAGCCAAGTATGGGCACCTTATCAAGAGACCCAGTACTTC. Encoded protein: CASSQVWAPYQETQYF. The variable domain in full, with the rest retrieved from reference TRBV14 and TRBJ2-5, is EAGVTQFPSHSVIEKGQTVTLRCDPISGHDNLYWYRRVMGKEIKFLLHFVKESKQDESGMPNNRFLAERTGGTYSTLKVQPAELEDSGVYFCASSQVWAPYQETQYFGPGTRLLVL.

The rearrangement links TRBV4-2 to TRBJ2-2; 15 nucleotides line up with TRBD2. Germline assignment: CDR1 LGHNA and CDR2 YNFKEQ. J lost 8 bases, V lost 3 bases, and 4 bases had no gene match. This CDR3 comprises 16 residues. In DNA, the CDR3 is TGTGCCAGCAGCCAGGGACTAGCGGGGGGTGGTGGGGAGCTGTTTTTT. Its protein product is CASSQGLAGGGGELFF.

This rearrangement joins TRBV30 to TRBJ2-3, with D unresolved. The germline V gene has CDR1 GTSNPN and CDR2 SVGIG (reference sequence). Trimming stripped 0 bases from V and 5 bases from J, with 9 bases between. The CDR3 loop spans 13 amino acids. The CDR3 DNA reads TGTGCCTGGAGTGTAATAGGGATAGATACGCAGTATTTT. Amino acids: CAWSVIGIDTQYF.

This chain's CDR3 is CAIAGGNQPQHF. CDR3 sequence (DNA): TGTGCCATCGCGGGCGGCAATCAGCCCCAGCATTTT. V and J are TRBV10-3 and TRBJ1-5; no reliable D call. This CDR3 comprises 12 residues. Per germline, CDR1 ENHRY and CDR2 SYGVKD. Trimming took off 8 bases at V and 2 bases at J, with 7 bases between the two ends.

The DNA of the CDR3 is TGTGCCAGCAGTTTCGGGCGGATTCGCGTCTATGGCTACACCTTC. Translation gives CASSFGRIRVYGYTF. The rearrangement joins TRBV28 to TRBJ1-2; D call uncertain. Germline V lookup: CDR1 MDHEN, CDR2 SYDVKM. With 3 bases removed from V and 4 bases from J, the gap between germline ends came to 15 bases. The CDR3 loop spans 15 amino acids.

CDR3 DNA sequence: TGTGCCAGCAGCCAAGATTCGTCCGCTAACTATGGCTACACCTTC. It codes for CASSQDSSANYGYTF. This sequence joins TRBV4-2 and TRBJ1-2; no reliable D call. There are 15 residues in the CDR3. CDR1 and CDR2 (germline): LGHNA, YNFKEQ. V was shortened by 0 bases and J by 0 bases, with 8 bases between the two germline ends.

The V gene is TRBV5-1, the J gene TRBJ2-7; D uncertain. The CDR3 sequence is 15 residues long. The germline gives CDR1 SGHRS, CDR2 YFSETQ. Trimming removed 4 bases at V and 7 bases at J, with 21 bases between. The CDR3 DNA reads as TGCGCCAGCAGCCCAACGACGGGTAAAACTGGGGAGCAGTACTTC. It is translated as CASSPTTGKTGEQYF.

CDR3: CASSPYSAGGQYTF. CDR3 DNA: TGTGCCAGCAGCCCTTACTCTGCAGGGGGGCAATACACCTTC. The V gene is TRBV2, the J gene TRBJ1-2, with 7 bases aligning to TRBD1. The V gene end was trimmed by 6 bases and the J gene end by 11 bases; junction bases not matched to a gene: 15. The CDR3 totals 14 residues. Germline V gene lookup returns CDR1 SNHLY and CDR2 FYNNEI.

The V gene is TRBV6-6, the J gene TRBJ2-5; 7 positions match TRBD1. The CDR3 consists of 14 residues. The junction had 6 bases not matched to a gene; V was cut back by 6 bases and J by 2 bases. CDR1 MNHNY and CDR2 SVGAGI come from the germline V gene (reference sequence). The CDR3 loop is CASSHGQAQETQYF. DNA of the CDR3: TGTGCCAGCAGCCACGGACAGGCTCAAGAGACCCAGTACTTC.

The sample holds a few counts of this clone. The J gene is TRBJ2-7, the V gene TRBV4-2, with 7 bases that match TRBD2. Germline assignment: CDR1 LGHNA and CDR2 YNFKEQ. The CDR3 totals 14 residues. V shed 5 bases and J 3 bases; nucleotides not matched to a gene: 7. Here the CDR3 DNA reads TGTGCCAGCAGCTCCGGACTAGAAGTCTACGAGCAGTACTTC. Translated: CASSSGLEVYEQYF.

The gene calls are TRBV6-5 and TRBJ1-2; D is perhaps TRBD1 (5 bases). CDR1 is MNHEY, CDR2 SVGAGI, per germline. This CDR3 is built from 13 residues. V was clipped by 5 bases and J by 7 bases, with 14 bases between them. The DNA for the CDR3 is TGTGCCAGCAGTCAGCAAGGGGCGGTTGGCTACACCTTC. This sequence encodes CASSQQGAVGYTF.

V and J are TRBV6-1 and TRBJ2-5; D is perhaps TRBD1 (7 bases). V was shortened by 5 bases and J by 3 bases, with 13 bases between the two germline ends. Germline CDR1 MNHNS, CDR2 SASEGT. The CDR3 spans 14 residues. The DNA of the CDR3 is TGTGCCAGCAGTAGACAGGGACTGGAAGAGACCCAGTACTTC. Encoded protein: CASSRQGLEETQYF.

This clone has more than one count but fewer than ten. The chain links TRBV6-5 to TRBJ1-2; 7 positions match TRBD1. J gave up 8 bases and V 6 bases, and 9 bases lay outside the gene matches. The CDR3 sequence is 13 residues long. Germline CDR1 is MNHEY and CDR2 is SVGAGI. For the CDR3, the DNA is TGTGCCAGCAGCCCGCCGACAGGGAAAGGCTACACCTTC. Its protein is CASSPPTGKGYTF.

In its sample, this clone was seen a few times. The chain is built from TRBV7-2 and TRBJ2-7; no definite D call. The CDR3 contains 13 residues. Germline CDR1 is SGHTA and CDR2 is FQGNSA. Trimming stripped 3 bases from V and 3 bases from J, with 9 bases between. As DNA, the CDR3 is TGTGCCAGCAGCTTGTCCCAGTACTACGAGCAGTACGTC. Its protein is CASSLSQYYEQYV.

The V call is TRBV4-1, the J call TRBJ2-3; D remains ambiguous. Per the germline V gene, CDR1 is MGHRA and CDR2 is YSYEKL. The V end lost 5 bases, the J end lost 0 bases, and 15 bases lay between the germline ends. This CDR3 contains 16 residues. CDR3 loop: CASSSASKLSTDTQYF. The CDR3 DNA is TGCGCCAGCAGCTCGGCCTCGAAACTTAGCACAGATACGCAGTATTTT.

The V gene is TRBV7-9, the J gene TRBJ2-1; 9 nucleotides line up with TRBD2. V lost 8 bases and J lost 3; bases outside the gene matches: 11. The CDR3 is 16 amino acids. Germline V gives CDR1 SEHNR, CDR2 FQNEAQ (reference sequence). CDR3 protein: CASLINSGGSYNEQFF. Here the CDR3 DNA reads TGTGCCAGCCTCATTAATAGCGGGGGCAGCTACAATGAGCAGTTCTTC. Combining the CDR3 with reference TRBV7-9 and TRBJ2-1 gives the whole variable domain DTGVSQNPRHKITKRGQNVTFRCDPISEHNRLYWYRQTLGQGPEFLTYFQNEAQLEKSRLLSDRFSAERPKGSFSTLEIQRTEQGDSAMYLCASLINSGGSYNEQFFGPGTRLTVL.

This chain connects TRBV6-5 to TRBJ1-2, with 7 bases that match TRBD1. This CDR3 contains 13 residues. Germline CDR1 reads MNHEY; CDR2 reads SVGAGI. J was trimmed by 4 bases and V by 2 bases; bases with no gene match: 1. CDR3 region: CASSYEGAYGYTF. Here the CDR3 DNA reads TGTGCCAGCAGTTACGAGGGGGCCTATGGCTACACCTTC.

The gene calls are TRBV7-2 and TRBJ2-7; D call uncertain. This CDR3 spans 12 amino acids. V shed 5 bases and J shed 2 bases, with 7 bases lying between them. Germline V lookup: CDR1 SGHTA, CDR2 FQGNSA. The CDR3 region has the DNA TGTGCCAGCAGCCTCCTCACCTACGAGCAGTACTTC. Its protein is CASSLLTYEQYF.

The rearrangement joins TRBV30 to TRBJ1-1; D not certain. The CDR3 runs 15 residues. Between the trimmed V and J ends, which lost 1 base and 1 base, there was a span of 13 bases. CDR1 is GTSNPN, CDR2 SVGIG, per germline (reference sequence). The CDR3 sequence: CAWSDPPGENTEAFF. The CDR3 bases are TGTGCCTGGAGTGACCCCCCCGGGGAGAACACTGAAGCTTTCTTT.

The chain uses TRBV6-6 and TRBJ2-5; TRBD1 matches 9 bases. The V and J ends lost 7 bases and 5 bases, in that order; junction bases with no gene match: 14. The CDR3 is made up of 16 amino acids. CDR1 is MNHNY, CDR2 SVGAGI, per germline (reference sequence). The CDR3 nucleotides are TGTGCCAGCACTCTAACGGGGACAGGGCCGGGGGAGACCCAGTACTTC. As protein: CASTLTGTGPGETQYF.

The chain is built from TRBV15 and TRBJ2-5; perhaps D is TRBD1 or TRBD2 (5 bases each). Germline CDR1 LNHNV, CDR2 YYDKDF (reference sequence). CDR3 length equals 15 residues. Deletions cut 0 bases from V and 6 bases from J, with 14 bases between. CDR3 in amino acids: CATSRDQLGAKTQYF. The DNA for the CDR3 is TGTGCCACCAGCAGAGATCAACTAGGGGCGAAGACCCAGTACTTC.